The 21 T cell receptor beta chains below come from one sample, sequenced in a study of human T cells and chemical hapten exposure. Time point noted: patch test 1, 2 weeks after DPC sensitization. As for treatment: therapeutic diphenylcyclopropenone sensitization with weekly scalp DPC. TCRdb used MiXCR to reprocess the RACE reads, holding one entry per CDR3 protein. This sample carries 300,000 to 450,000 distinct CDR3 sequences, more than 4.5% of them seen once, and the ten largest clones take 2% to 2.5%. This sample comprised whole blood, obtained in connection with sensitization to the hapten diphenylcyclopropenone (DPC). Every receptor here comes from a woman aged 50 to 65 with alopecia areata. Some clones in this sample may be carry-over from other donors' samples.

This clonotype has at least ten counts. The CDR3 region has the DNA TGTGCCAGCAGTTTCGGGACTGAAGCTTTCTTT. This encodes CASSFGTEAFF. This rearrangement joins TRBV12-3 or TRBV12-4 to TRBJ1-1; the D is unclear. This CDR3 contains 11 residues. Deletions cut 3 bases from V and 5 bases from J, with 4 bases between.

This clonotype came up many times. The rearrangement joins TRBV28 to TRBJ2-3, with a weak D call TRBD2 (7 bases). Germline V lookup: CDR1 MDHEN, CDR2 SYDVKM. The V and J ends lost 3 bases and 2 bases respectively, with 15 bases between them. The CDR3 extends over 16 amino acids. The CDR3 is CASSFRGARSTDTQYF. The CDR3 DNA reads TGTGCCAGCAGTTTCCGGGGGGCGCGTTCCACAGATACGCAGTATTTT.

Only a few counts were recorded for this clonotype. The V and J genes are TRBV7-9 and TRBJ2-1; 11 nucleotides align to TRBD2. Germline values: CDR1 SEHNR, CDR2 FQNEAQ (reference sequence). CDR3 length equals 17 residues. The V segment lost 5 bases and the J segment 5 bases; nucleotides outside the gene matches: 11. The CDR3 here is CASSPYSGTSGHNEQFF. CDR3 coding DNA: TGTGCCAGCAGCCCCTATTCCGGGACTAGCGGACACAATGAGCAGTTCTTC.

This clonotype was picked up a small number of times. This sequence joins TRBV9 and TRBJ2-7; possible D gene TRBD1, 5 bases. The CDR3 contains 15 residues. Trimming took 0 bases from V and 0 from J, leaving 10 bases between them. Germline CDR1 is SGDLS and CDR2 is YYNGEE. Here the CDR3 reads CASSVGGSSSYEQYF. In DNA, the CDR3 is TGTGCCAGCAGCGTAGGGGGCAGCAGCTCCTACGAGCAGTACTTC.

This clonotype was counted ten times or more. The CDR3 DNA is TGTGCCAGCAGTTTTGGGACAGGGGGCGCCTACAATGAGCAGTTCTTC. Translating gives CASSFGTGGAYNEQFF. The chain is built from TRBV27 and TRBJ2-1; 12 bases fit TRBD1. Germline V CDR1 and CDR2: MNHEY, SMNVEV (reference sequence). The junction had 2 bases not matched to a gene; V was cut back by 3 bases and J by 2 bases. The CDR3 is 16 residues long.

The chain has TRBV7-9 and TRBJ2-1; TRBD2 is a possible D gene (6 bases). Germline CDR1 is SEHNR and CDR2 is FQNEAQ (reference sequence). The CDR3 consists of 16 residues. V was trimmed by 5 bases and J by 9 bases, leaving 23 bases between them. CDR3 loop: CASSPTLAHHRGEQFF. The CDR3 nucleotides are TGTGCCAGCAGCCCGACCCTAGCGCACCACCGGGGTGAGCAGTTCTTC. Drawing the rest from reference TRBV7-9 and TRBJ2-1, the complete variable domain is DTGVSQNPRHKITKRGQNVTFRCDPISEHNRLYWYRQTLGQGPEFLTYFQNEAQLEKSRLLSDRFSAERPKGSFSTLEIQRTEQGDSAMYLCASSPTLAHHRGEQFFGPGTRLTVL.

This clonotype was counted at least ten times. The chain joins TRBV2 to TRBJ2-1; 10 bases line up with TRBD2. Germline loops: CDR1 SNHLY, CDR2 FYNNEI. The CDR3 length is 16 residues. With V trimmed by 6 bases and J by 4 bases, 9 bases remained unmatched. The DNA of the CDR3 is TGTGCCAGCAGCCCCCCTGGACTAGCGGTTTACAATGAGCAGTTCTTC. Its translation: CASSPPGLAVYNEQFF.

A note on this clonotype: A much larger clone sits a single nucleotide away, making a read error possible. The CDR3 does not end in the conserved phenylalanine or tryptophan, so this is likely a read error. The genes are TRBV7-9 and TRBJ2-6; 10 nucleotides align to TRBD1. CDR3 size: 16 residues. With 5 bases clipped from V and 2 bases from J, the junction kept 3 bases outside the gene matches. Germline assignment: CDR1 SEHNR and CDR2 FQNEAQ (reference sequence). The CDR3 DNA is TGTGCCAGCAGCCTAGGACAGGGGGCTGGGGCCAACGTCCTGACTTTA. The encoded protein is CASSLGQGAGANVLTL.

The chain combines TRBV18 with TRBJ1-5; D call uncertain. V gave up 3 bases and J gave up 4 bases, with 10 bases separating them. Germline CDR1 is KGHSH and CDR2 is LQKENI. The CDR3 loop spans 14 amino acids. The CDR3 region has the DNA TGTGCCAGCTCACCTGGGCCAGTGAATCAGCCCCAGCATTTT. This encodes CASSPGPVNQPQHF.

In this sample, this clonotype turned up many times. CDR3 loop: CASSQETSGRNSYNEQFF. The CDR3 DNA follows: TGCGCCAGCAGCCAAGAGACTAGCGGGAGGAACAGCTACAATGAGCAGTTCTTC. The chain is built from TRBV4-3 and TRBJ2-1; 13 positions agree with TRBD2. The CDR3 runs 18 residues. Unmatched junction bases numbered 5, after V lost 0 bases and J lost 3 bases. Germline-derived CDR1 and CDR2 are LGHNA and YSLEER.

In this sample, this clonotype turned up a few times. This chain joins TRBV18 and TRBJ1-1, with a tentative D call TRBD1 (6 bases). Germline values: CDR1 KGHSH, CDR2 LQKENI. Trimming shortened V by 2 bases and J by 5 bases, and 15 bases separated the two germline ends. The CDR3 totals 15 residues. This CDR3 is CASSPGGMSWTEAFF. As DNA, the CDR3 is TGTGCCAGCTCACCAGGGGGCATGTCGTGGACTGAAGCTTTCTTT.

The gene calls are TRBV7-2 and TRBJ2-3; D call uncertain. Germline V gene data show CDR1 as SGHTA and CDR2 as FQGNSA. The CDR3 is 14 amino acids. The V and J ends lost 5 bases and 5 bases respectively, with 14 bases between them. The chain's CDR3 is CASSLSWVGDTQYF. The CDR3, as DNA: TGTGCCAGCAGCCTCTCATGGGTAGGAGATACGCAGTATTTT.

The sample holds many counts of this clonotype. The chain joins TRBV7-9 to TRBJ2-1; D is unclear. This CDR3 has 12 residues. Germline assignment: CDR1 SEHNR and CDR2 FQNEAQ (reference sequence). Trimming shortened V by 2 bases and J by 16 bases, and 15 bases separated the two germline ends. The CDR3: CASSLSPMEQFF. The CDR3 nucleotides are TGTGCCAGCAGCTTATCTCCTATGGAACAATTCTTC.

This clonotype was observed many times. The chain employs TRBV27 and TRBJ2-5; D might be TRBD1 or TRBD2, each matching 5 bases. The length of the CDR3 is 15 residues. Trimming removed 7 bases at V and 5 bases at J, with 20 bases between. Germline lookup yields CDR1 MNHEY and CDR2 SMNVEV (reference sequence). CDR3 region: CASTARGQGIETQYF. The CDR3 region has the DNA TGTGCCAGCACCGCACGGGGCCAGGGAATCGAGACCCAGTACTTC.

In this sample, this clonotype turned up a few times. The chain employs TRBV20-1 and TRBJ2-7; 12 bases are shared with TRBD2. The V and J ends lost 1 base and 5 bases, in that order; junction bases with no gene match: 3. The CDR3 is 14 amino acids. CDR1 DFQATT and CDR2 SNEGSKA come from the germline V gene (reference sequence). The CDR3 DNA is TGCAGTGCTAGAGGACTAGCGGGGGACCACGAGCAGTACTTC. This gives the protein CSARGLAGDHEQYF.

The chain carries TRBV20-1 and TRBJ2-7; 10 nucleotides agree with TRBD1. Germline V lookup: CDR1 DFQATT, CDR2 SNEGSKA (reference sequence). Trimming took 4 bases from V and 2 from J; bases not matched to a gene: 5. The CDR3 covers 14 residues. As DNA, the CDR3 is TGCAGTGCTACCTCCGGGACAGGGGCCTACGAGCAGTACTTC. Its protein product is CSATSGTGAYEQYF.

The CDR3 DNA reads as TGTGCCAGCAGCCCCACGGGAGGGCTTGAGCAGTTCTTC. Its translation: CASSPTGGLEQFF. This chain joins TRBV9 and TRBJ2-1, with 8 bases matching TRBD2. The J segment lost 9 bases and the V segment lost 4 bases, leaving 6 bases of the junction unmatched. From germline, CDR1 is SGDLS and CDR2 YYNGEE. The CDR3 length is 13 residues.

The sample holds many counts of this clonotype. The chain uses TRBV7-2 and TRBJ2-1, with D perhaps matching TRBD2 (5 bases). CDR3 length: 15 amino acids. Germline CDR1 reads SGHTA; CDR2 reads FQGNSA. The ends were cut back, 5 bases at V and 5 bases at J, with 16 bases in the middle. Written as DNA, the CDR3 is TGTGCCAGCAGCCCATATGGCGGGCCCGACAATGAGCAGTTCTTC. Amino acids: CASSPYGGPDNEQFF.

This chain uses TRBV5-1 with TRBJ2-1; 9 positions agree with TRBD2. Per the germline V gene, CDR1 is SGHRS and CDR2 is YFSETQ. The CDR3 runs 16 residues. V dropped 6 bases and J dropped 0; count of bases not matched to a gene: 7. CDR3 in DNA: TGCGCCAGCACCCACGAAGCGGGGGGCTCCTACAATGAGCAGTTCTTC. Its protein product is CASTHEAGGSYNEQFF.

This clonotype was counted many times. This chain connects TRBV5-1 to TRBJ1-1; D remains ambiguous. CDR1 and CDR2 (germline): SGHRS, YFSETQ. Trimming took off 6 bases at V and 7 bases at J, with 10 bases between the two ends. This CDR3 region has 11 residues. As DNA, the CDR3 is TGCGCCAGCAAGCTTGAGAGTGAAGCTTTCTTT. Its translation: CASKLESEAFF.

This clonotype has ten or more counts. The chain joins TRBV6-5 to TRBJ2-7; 8 nucleotides agree with TRBD1. Germline assignment: CDR1 MNHEY and CDR2 SVGAGI. The ends lost 5 bases at V and 5 bases at J; junction bases unmatched: 8. This CDR3 has 14 residues. CDR3 coding DNA: TGTGCCAGCAGTAGACAGGGGATTATCAACGAGCAGTACTTC. Translated, it gives CASSRQGIINEQYF.